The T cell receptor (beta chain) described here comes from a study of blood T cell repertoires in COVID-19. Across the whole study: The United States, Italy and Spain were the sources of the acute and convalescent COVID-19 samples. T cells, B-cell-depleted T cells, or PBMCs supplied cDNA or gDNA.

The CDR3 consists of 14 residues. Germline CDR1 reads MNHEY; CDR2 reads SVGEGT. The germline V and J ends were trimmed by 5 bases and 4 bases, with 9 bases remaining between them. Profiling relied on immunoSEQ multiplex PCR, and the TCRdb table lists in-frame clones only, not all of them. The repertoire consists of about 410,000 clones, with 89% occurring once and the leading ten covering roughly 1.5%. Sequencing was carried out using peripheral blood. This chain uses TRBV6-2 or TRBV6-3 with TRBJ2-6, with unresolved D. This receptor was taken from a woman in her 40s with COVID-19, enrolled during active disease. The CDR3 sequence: CASSPTEGANVLTF. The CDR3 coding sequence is TGTGCCAGCAGTCCCACAGAAGGGGCCAACGTCCTGACTTTC.